This T cell receptor beta chain originates from a study of OX40 agonist ivuxolimab in advanced cancers. Study context: Aged 23 to 79 with a mean of about 63 years, they were around 85% male. Partial responses, seen in three patients, involved one hepatocellular carcinoma and two cutaneous melanomas.

The protocol was immunoSEQ multiplex PCR, while the TCRdb copy is restricted to in-frame clones and leaves out a portion. Of fewer than 100,000 clones listed, roughly nine tenths are singletons. No patient had autoimmune disease or received systemic immunosuppression. Trimming pared 6 bases from V and 9 bases from J, leaving 15 bases between. Germline values: CDR1 MDHEN, CDR2 SYDVKM. CDR3 size: 13 residues. The input for sequencing was CD4+ or CD8+ T cells sorted from blood, taken in a trial of the OX40 agonist ivuxolimab. This TCR was recovered from an adult with an advanced solid tumor such as melanoma, head and neck, liver or kidney cancer. The V call is TRBV28, the J call TRBJ2-1; D is perhaps TRBD2 (6 bases). The CDR3 is CASRTRSLSEQFF. The CDR3 DNA reads as TGTGCCAGCAGGACTAGATCCCTTAGTGAGCAGTTCTTC.